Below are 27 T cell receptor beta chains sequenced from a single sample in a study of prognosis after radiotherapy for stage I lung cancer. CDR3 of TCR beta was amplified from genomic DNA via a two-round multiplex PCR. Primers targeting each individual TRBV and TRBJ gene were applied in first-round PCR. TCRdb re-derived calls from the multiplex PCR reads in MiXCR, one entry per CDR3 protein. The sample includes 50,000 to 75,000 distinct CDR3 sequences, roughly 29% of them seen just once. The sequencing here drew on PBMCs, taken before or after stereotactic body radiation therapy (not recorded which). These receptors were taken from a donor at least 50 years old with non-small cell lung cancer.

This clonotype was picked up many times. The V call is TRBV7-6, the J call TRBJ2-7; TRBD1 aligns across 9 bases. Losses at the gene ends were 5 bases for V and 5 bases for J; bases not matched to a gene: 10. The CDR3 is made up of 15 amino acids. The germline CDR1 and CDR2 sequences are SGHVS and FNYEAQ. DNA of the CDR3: TGTGCCAGCAGCCAAGCCGGGACAGGGATCCACGAGCAGTACTTC. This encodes CASSQAGTGIHEQYF.

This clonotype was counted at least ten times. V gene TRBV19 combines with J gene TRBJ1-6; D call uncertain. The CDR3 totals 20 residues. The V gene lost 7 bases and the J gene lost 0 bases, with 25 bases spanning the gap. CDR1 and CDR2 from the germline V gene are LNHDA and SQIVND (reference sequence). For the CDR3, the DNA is TGTGCCAGTACCCGATTCGCTTCTACCGGGCTGAGCTCCTATAATTCACCCCTCCACTTT. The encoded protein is CASTRFASTGLSSYNSPLHF.

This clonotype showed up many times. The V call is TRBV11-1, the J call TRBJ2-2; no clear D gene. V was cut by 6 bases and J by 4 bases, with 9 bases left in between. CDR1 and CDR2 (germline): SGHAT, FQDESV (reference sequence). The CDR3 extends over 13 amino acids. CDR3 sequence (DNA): TGTGCCAGCAGTCTACAGAGCACCGGGGAGCTGTTTTTT. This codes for CASSLQSTGELFF.

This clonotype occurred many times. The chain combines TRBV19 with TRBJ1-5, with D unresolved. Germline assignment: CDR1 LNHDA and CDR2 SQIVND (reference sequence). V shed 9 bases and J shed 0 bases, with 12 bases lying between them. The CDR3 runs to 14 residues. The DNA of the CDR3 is TGTGCCAGCCGCGGTCCCGTTAGCAATCAGCCCCAGCATTTT. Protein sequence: CASRGPVSNQPQHF.

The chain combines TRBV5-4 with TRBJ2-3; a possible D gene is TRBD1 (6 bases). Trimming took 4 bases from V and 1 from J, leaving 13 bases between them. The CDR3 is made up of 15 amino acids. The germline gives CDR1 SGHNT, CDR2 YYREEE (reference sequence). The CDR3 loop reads CASSGRWTGTDTQYF. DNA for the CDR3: TGTGCCAGCAGCGGCCGGTGGACAGGCACAGATACGCAGTATTTT.

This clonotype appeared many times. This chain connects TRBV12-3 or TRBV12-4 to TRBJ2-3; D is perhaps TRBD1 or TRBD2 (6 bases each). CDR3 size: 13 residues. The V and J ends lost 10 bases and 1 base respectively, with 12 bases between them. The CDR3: CATRGVGTDTQYF. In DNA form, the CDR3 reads TGTGCCACGAGGGGGGTCGGCACAGATACGCAGTATTTT.

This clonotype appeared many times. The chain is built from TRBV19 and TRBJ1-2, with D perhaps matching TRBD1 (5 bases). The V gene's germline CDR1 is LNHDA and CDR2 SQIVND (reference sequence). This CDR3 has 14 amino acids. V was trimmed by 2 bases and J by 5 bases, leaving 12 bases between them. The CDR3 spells CASSIQGIYYGYTF. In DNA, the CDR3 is TGTGCCAGTAGTATACAGGGAATTTATTATGGCTACACCTTC.

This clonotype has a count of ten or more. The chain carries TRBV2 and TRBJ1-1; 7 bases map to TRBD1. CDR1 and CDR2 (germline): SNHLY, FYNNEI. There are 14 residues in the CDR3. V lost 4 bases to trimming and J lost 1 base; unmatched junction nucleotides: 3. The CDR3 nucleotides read TGTGCCAGCAGTGGGACAGGTAGGAACACTGAAGCTTTCTTT. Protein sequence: CASSGTGRNTEAFF.

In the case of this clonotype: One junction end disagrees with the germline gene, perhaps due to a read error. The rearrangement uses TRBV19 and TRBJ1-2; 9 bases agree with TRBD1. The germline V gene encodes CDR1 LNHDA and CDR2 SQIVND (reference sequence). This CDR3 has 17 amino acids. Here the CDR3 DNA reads TGTGCCAGTACCACCGGTGAGCTTGGGGACAGGGTTTATGGCCACACCTTC. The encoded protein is CASTTGELGDRVYGHTF.

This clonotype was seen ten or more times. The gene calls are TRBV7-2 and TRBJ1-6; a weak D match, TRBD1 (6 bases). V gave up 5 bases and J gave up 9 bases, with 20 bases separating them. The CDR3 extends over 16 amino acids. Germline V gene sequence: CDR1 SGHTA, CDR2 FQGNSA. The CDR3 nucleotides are TGTGCCAGCAGCCTACATAACGTAGGGGGTTCTTCACCCCTCCACTTT. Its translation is CASSLHNVGGSSPLHF.

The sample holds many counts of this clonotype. The CDR3 DNA reads as TGCGCCAGCAGCTTCGTGGACAGGGATGGGGCTGAAGCTTTCTTT. It codes for CASSFVDRDGAEAFF. This chain links TRBV5-1 with TRBJ1-1; 8 bases are shared with TRBD1. CDR3 size: 15 residues. V shed 2 bases, J shed 6 bases, and the junction held 9 bases outside the gene matches. The germline CDR1 and CDR2 sequences are SGHRS and YFSETQ.

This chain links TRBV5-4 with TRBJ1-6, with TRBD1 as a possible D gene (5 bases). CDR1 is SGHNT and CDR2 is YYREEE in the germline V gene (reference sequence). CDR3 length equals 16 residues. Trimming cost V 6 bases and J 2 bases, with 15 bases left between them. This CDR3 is CASTPGGGTYNSPLHF. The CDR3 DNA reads TGTGCCAGCACCCCGGGGGGAGGAACCTATAATTCACCCCTCCACTTT.

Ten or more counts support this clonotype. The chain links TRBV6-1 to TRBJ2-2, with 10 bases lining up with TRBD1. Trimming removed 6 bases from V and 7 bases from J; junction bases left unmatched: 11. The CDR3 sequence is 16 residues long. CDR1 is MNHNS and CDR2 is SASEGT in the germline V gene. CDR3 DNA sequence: TGTGCCAGCAGCACTCCGGACAGGGGGGTTATCGGGGAGCTGTTTTTT. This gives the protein CASSTPDRGVIGELFF.

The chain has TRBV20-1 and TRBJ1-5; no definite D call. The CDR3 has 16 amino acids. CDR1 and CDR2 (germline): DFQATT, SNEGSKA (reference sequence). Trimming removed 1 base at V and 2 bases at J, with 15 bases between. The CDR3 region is CSARARLSVGNQPQHF. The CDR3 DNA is TGCAGTGCTAGAGCCCGCCTTTCAGTTGGCAATCAGCCCCAGCATTTT.

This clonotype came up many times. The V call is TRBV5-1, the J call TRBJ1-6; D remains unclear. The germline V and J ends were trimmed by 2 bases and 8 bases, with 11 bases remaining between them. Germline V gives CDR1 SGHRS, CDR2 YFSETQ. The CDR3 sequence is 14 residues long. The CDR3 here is CASSLSLWDSPLHF. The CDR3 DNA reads TGCGCCAGCAGCTTATCTTTATGGGATTCACCCCTCCACTTT.

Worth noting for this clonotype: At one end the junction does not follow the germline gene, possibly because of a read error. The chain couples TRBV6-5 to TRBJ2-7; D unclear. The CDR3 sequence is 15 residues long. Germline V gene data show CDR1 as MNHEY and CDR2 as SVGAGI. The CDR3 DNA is TGTGCCAGCAGTTACGACCCGACGTACTCCTACGATCAGTACTTC. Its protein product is CASSYDPTYSYDQYF.

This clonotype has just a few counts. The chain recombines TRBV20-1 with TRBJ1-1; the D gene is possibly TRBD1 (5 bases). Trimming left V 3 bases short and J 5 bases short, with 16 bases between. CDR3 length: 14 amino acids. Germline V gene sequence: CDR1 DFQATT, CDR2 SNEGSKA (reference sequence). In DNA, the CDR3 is TGCAGTGCTAGTCTCGGGGCCGCGAGGACTGAAGCTTTCTTT. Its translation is CSASLGAARTEAFF.

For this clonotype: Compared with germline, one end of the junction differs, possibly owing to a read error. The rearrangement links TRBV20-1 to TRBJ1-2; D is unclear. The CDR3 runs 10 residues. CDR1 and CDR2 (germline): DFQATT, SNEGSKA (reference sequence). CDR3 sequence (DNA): TGCAGTGCTAGAATCTATGGCTACGCCTTC. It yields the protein CSARIYGYAF.

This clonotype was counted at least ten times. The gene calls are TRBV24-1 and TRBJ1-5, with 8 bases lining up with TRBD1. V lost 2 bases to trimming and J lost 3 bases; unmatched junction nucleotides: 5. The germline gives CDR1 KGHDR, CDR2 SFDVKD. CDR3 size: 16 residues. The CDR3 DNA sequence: TGTGCCACCAGTGATTCAGGACAGGGACCCAATCAGCCCCAGCATTTT. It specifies CATSDSGQGPNQPQHF.

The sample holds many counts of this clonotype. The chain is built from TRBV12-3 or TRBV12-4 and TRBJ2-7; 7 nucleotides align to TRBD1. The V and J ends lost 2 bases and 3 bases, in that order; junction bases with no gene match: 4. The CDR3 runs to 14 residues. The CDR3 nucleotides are TGTGCCAGCAGTTTACAACAGGGGAACTACGAGCAGTACTTC. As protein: CASSLQQGNYEQYF.

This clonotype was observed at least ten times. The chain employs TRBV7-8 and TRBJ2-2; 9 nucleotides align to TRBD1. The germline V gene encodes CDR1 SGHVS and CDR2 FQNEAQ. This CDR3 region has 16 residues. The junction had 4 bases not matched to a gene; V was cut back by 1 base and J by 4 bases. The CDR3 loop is CASSLVGTGPTGELFF. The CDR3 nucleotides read TGTGCCAGCAGCTTAGTGGGGACAGGGCCCACCGGGGAGCTGTTTTTT.

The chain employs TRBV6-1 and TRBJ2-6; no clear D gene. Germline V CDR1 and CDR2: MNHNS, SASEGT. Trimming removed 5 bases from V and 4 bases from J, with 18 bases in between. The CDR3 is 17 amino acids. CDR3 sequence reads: CASSPRRVASGANVLTF. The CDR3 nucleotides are TGTGCCAGCAGTCCCCGACGGGTGGCGTCCGGGGCCAACGTCCTGACTTTC.

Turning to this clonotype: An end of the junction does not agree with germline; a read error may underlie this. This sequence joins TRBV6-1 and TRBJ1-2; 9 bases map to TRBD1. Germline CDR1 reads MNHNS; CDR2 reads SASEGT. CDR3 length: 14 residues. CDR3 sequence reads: CASRTTGGIHGYTF. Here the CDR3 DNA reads TGTGCCAGCAGAACGACAGGGGGTATTCATGGATACACCTTC.

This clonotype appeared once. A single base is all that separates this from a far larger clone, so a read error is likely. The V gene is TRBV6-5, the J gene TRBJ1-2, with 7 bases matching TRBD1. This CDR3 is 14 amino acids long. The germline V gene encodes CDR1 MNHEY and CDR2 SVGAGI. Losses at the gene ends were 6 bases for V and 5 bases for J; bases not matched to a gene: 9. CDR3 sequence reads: CASRLLDREYGYTF. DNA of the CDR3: TGTGCCAGCAGACTACTAGACAGGGAATATGGCTACACCTTC.

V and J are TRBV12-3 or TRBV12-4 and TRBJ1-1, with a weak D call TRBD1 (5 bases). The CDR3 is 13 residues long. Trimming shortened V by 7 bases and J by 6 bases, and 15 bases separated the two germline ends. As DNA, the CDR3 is TGTGCCAGCAAGGGACGGGTGTGGGCTGAAGCTTTCTTT. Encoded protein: CASKGRVWAEAFF.

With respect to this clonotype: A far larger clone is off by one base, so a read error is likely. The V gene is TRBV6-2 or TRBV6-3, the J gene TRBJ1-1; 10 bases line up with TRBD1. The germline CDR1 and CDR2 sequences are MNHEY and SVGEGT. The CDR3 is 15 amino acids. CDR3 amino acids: CASSTGTGVNTEDFF. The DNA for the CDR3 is TGTGCCAGCAGCACCGGGACAGGGGTGAACACTGAAGATTTCTTT.

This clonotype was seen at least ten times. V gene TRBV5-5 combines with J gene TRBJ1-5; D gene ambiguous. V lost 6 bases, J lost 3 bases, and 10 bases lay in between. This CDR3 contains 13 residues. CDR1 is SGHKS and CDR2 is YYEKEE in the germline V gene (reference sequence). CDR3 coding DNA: TGTGCCAGCACCCTCGACATCAATCAGCCCCAGCATTTT. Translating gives CASTLDINQPQHF.